The T cell receptor beta chain under discussion was sequenced for a study of PD-1 blockade in classical Hodgkin lymphoma. About the study: Patients were treated with nivolumab at 3 mg/kg, and this was given intravenously every 2 weeks.

All trial patients relapsed after autologous stem cell transplantation. Study observations and caveats: Complete responders' diversity at baseline resembled that of newly diagnosed patients. Sources of repertoire differences remain undefined, possibly disease activity or prior therapy.

There are a few counts of this clone. The antigen remains unidentified. Germline-derived CDR1 and CDR2 are SGHNT and YYREEE (reference sequence). The CDR3 totals 16 residues. V lost 4 bases, J lost 2 bases, and 16 bases lay in between. The repertoire was sequenced with immunoSEQ multiplex PCR; TCRdb's copy has only in-frame clones and lacks some. The sample holds 25,000 or so clones, roughly 70% seen once. The material sequenced was peripheral blood mononuclear cells (PBMCs), taken at baseline. The V gene is TRBV5-4, the J gene TRBJ2-1; the D gene is possibly TRBD1 (6 bases). The receptor's source is a human donor with classical Hodgkin lymphoma. Written as DNA, the CDR3 is TGTGCCAGCAGCGAATGGGCAGGGGCAACCTACAATGAGCAGTTCTTC. Amino acid sequence: CASSEWAGATYNEQFF.